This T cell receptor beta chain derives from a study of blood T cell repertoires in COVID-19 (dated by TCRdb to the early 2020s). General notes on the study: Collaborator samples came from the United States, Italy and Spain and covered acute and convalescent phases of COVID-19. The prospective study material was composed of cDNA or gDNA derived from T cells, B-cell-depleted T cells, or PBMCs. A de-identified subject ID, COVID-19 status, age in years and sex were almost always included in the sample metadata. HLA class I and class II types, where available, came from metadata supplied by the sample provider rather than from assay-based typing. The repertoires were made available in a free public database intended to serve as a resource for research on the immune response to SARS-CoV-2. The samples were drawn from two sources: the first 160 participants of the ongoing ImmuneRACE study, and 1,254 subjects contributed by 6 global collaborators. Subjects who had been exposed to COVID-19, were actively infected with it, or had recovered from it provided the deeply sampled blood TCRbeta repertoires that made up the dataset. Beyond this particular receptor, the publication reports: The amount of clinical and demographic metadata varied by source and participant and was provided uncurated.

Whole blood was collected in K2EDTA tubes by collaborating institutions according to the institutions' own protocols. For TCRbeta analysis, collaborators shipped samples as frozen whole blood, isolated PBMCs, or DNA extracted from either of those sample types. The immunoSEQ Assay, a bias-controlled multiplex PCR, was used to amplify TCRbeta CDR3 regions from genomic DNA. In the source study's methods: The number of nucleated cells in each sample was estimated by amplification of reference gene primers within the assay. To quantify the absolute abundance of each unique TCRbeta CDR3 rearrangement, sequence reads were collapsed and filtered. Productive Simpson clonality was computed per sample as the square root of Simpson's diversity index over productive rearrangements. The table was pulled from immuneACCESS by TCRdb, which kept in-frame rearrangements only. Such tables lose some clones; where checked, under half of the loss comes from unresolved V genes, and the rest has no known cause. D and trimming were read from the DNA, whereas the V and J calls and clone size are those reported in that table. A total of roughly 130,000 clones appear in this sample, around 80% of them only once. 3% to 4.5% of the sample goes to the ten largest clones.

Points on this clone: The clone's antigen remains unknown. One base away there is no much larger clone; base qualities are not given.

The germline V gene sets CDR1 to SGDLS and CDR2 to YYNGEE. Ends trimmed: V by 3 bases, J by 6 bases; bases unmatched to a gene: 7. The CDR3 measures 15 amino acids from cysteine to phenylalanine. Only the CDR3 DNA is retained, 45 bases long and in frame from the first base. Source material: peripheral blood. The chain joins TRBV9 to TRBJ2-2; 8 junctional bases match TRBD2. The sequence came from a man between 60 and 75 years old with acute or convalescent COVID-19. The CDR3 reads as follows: CASSEGGRLSGELFF. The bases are TGTGCCAGCAGCGAGGGCGGGAGGTTGTCCGGGGAGCTGTTTTTT.